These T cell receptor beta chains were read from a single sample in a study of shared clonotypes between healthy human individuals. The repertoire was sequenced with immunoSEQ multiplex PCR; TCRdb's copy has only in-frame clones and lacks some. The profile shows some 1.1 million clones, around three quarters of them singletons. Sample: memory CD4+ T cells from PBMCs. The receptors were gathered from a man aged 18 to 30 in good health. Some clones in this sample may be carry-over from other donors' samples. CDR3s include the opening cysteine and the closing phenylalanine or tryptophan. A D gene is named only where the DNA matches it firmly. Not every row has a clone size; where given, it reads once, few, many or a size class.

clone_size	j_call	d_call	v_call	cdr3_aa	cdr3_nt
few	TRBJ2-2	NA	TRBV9	CASSVGDRAVGELFF	TGTGCCAGCAGCGTTGGGGACCGCGCGGTCGGGGAGCTGTTTTTT
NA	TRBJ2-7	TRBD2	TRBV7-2	CASSQTVAGGGEQYF	TGTGCCAGCAGCCAGACGGTAGCGGGAGGGGGCGAGCAGTACTTC
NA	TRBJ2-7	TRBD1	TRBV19	CASSKGTGGEQYF	TGTGCCAGTAGTAAGGGGACAGGGGGCGAGCAGTACTTC
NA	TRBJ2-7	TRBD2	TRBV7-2	CASSLVGGLAGFYEQYF	TGTGCCAGCAGCTTAGTTGGCGGACTAGCGGGATTCTACGAGCAGTACTTC
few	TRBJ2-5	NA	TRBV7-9	CASSLYETQYF	TGTGCCAGCAGCTTATACGAGACCCAGTACTTC
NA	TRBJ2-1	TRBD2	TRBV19	CASNTPRLAGGGPNEQFF	TGTGCCAGTAACACCCCGCGGCTAGCGGGAGGAGGTCCCAATGAGCAGTTCTTC
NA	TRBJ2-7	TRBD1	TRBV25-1	CASGEQGARNEQYF	TGTGCCAGCGGGGAACAGGGGGCGCGGAACGAGCAGTACTTC
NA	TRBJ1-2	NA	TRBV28	CASSLKLANYGYTF	TGTGCCAGCAGTTTAAAGTTAGCTAACTATGGCTACACCTTC
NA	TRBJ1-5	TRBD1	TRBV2	CASRERTGGYNQPQHF	TGTGCCAGCAGGGAACGGACAGGGGGTTACAATCAGCCCCAGCATTTT
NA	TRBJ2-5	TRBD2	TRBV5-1	CASSGRAGEETQYF	TGCGCCAGCAGCGGGAGGGCGGGAGAGGAGACCCAGTACTTC
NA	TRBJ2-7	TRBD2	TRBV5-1	CASKTYSGRGGDEQYF	TGCGCCAGCAAAACTTATAGCGGGAGGGGGGGCGACGAGCAGTACTTC
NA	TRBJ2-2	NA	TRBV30	CAWSGQLVGELFF	TGTGCCTGGAGTGGTCAACTTGTCGGGGAGCTGTTTTTT
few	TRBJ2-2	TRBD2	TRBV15	CATSRGYGLADTGELFF	TGTGCCACCAGCAGAGGATATGGGCTAGCGGACACCGGGGAGCTGTTTTTT
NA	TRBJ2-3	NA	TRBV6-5	CASSIRTTTDTQYF	TGTGCCAGCAGCATCCGGACCACCACGGATACGCAGTATTTT
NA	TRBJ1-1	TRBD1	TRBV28	CASSSPGTASTEAFF	TGTGCCAGCAGTTCCCCCGGGACAGCCTCAACTGAAGCTTTCTTT
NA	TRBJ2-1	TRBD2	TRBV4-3	CASSLAGAGYNEQFF	TGCGCCAGCAGCCTAGCGGGAGCGGGGTACAATGAGCAGTTCTTC
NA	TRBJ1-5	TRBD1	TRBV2	CASKGQGGNQPQHF	TGTGCCAGCAAGGGACAGGGAGGGAATCAGCCCCAGCATTTT
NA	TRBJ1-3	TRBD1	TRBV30	CAWGDRGGNTIYF	TGTGCCTGGGGGGACAGGGGCGGAAACACCATATATTTT
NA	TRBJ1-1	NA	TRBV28	CASSEMNTEAFF	TGTGCCAGCAGTGAAATGAACACTGAAGCTTTCTTT
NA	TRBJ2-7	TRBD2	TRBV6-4	CARGAIAGIYYEQYF	TGTGCCAGGGGGGCGATAGCGGGAATCTACTACGAGCAGTACTTC
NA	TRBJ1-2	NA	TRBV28	CASSLIIGSYGYTF	TGTGCCAGCAGTTTAATCATAGGTTCCTATGGCTACACCTTC
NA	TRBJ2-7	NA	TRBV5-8	CASSLWAAEQYF	TGTGCCAGCAGCTTGTGGGCAGCCGAGCAGTACTTC
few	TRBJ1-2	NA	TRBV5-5	CASSLTGIDGYTF	TGTGCCAGCAGCTTGACAGGGATAGATGGCTACACCTTC
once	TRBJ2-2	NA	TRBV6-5	CASREGGSTGELFF	TGTGCCAGCAGAGAGGGTGGGTCGACCGGGGAGCTGTTTTTT
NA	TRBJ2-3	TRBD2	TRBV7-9	CASSLLAGGPGTDTQYF	TGTGCCAGCAGCTTACTAGCGGGAGGGCCGGGCACAGATACGCAGTATTTT
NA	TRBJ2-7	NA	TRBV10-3	CASTWGHEQYF	TGTGCCTCTACCTGGGGGCACGAGCAGTACTTC
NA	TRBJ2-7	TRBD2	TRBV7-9	CASSFPTSGRGIYEQYF	TGTGCCAGCAGCTTCCCAACTAGCGGGCGGGGGATCTACGAGCAGTACTTC
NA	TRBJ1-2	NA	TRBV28	CASRRQGNYGYTF	TGTGCCAGCAGGCGCCAGGGGAACTATGGCTACACCTTC
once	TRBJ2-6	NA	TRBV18	CASSPTAGANVLTF	TGTGCCAGCTCACCGACAGCTGGGGCCAACGTCCTGACTTTC
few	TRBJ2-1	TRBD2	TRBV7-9	CASNFALTSGANEQFF	TGTGCCAGCAACTTTGCATTAACTAGCGGGGCAAATGAGCAGTTCTTC
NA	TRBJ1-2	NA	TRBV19	CAGQSYGYTF	TGTGCCGGCCAATCCTATGGCTACACCTTC
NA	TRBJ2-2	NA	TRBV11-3	CASSLGDTGELFF	TGTGCCAGCAGCTTGGGGGACACCGGGGAGCTGTTTTTT
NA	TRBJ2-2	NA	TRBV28	CASRGVSGELFF	TGTGCCAGCAGGGGGGTTTCCGGGGAGCTGTTTTTT
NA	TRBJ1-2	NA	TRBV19	CASSPGEGLYGYTF	TGTGCCAGTAGTCCCGGAGAGGGCCTCTATGGCTACACCTTC
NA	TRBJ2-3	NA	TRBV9	CASSVATSTDTQYF	TGTGCCAGCAGCGTAGCTACAAGCACAGATACGCAGTATTTT
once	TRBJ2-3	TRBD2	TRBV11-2	CASSLVGAGAVADTQYF	TGTGCCAGCAGCTTAGTAGGAGCGGGAGCCGTGGCAGATACGCAGTATTTT
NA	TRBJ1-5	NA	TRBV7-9	CASSFGRGPRNQPQHF	TGTGCCAGCAGCTTCGGGAGAGGGCCAAGGAATCAGCCCCAGCATTTT
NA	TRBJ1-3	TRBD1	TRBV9	CASSASGTDLGGGNTIYF	TGTGCCAGCAGCGCCTCCGGGACAGACCTAGGCGGTGGAAACACCATATATTTT
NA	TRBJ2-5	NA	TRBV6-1	CASSEIWRDPVETQYF	TGTGCCAGCAGTGAAATTTGGCGGGACCCAGTGGAGACCCAGTACTTC
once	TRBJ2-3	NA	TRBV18	CASSPLREVDTQYF	TGTGCCAGCTCACCATTGAGGGAGGTAGATACGCAGTATTTT
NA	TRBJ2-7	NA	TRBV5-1	CASSPISFSYEQYF	TGCGCCAGCAGCCCAATTTCGTTTTCCTACGAGCAGTACTTC
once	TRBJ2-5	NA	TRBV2	CASTLGLQETQYF	TGTGCCAGCACCTTAGGGCTTCAAGAGACCCAGTACTTC
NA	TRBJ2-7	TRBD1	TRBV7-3	CASSLLYGTGFYEQYF	TGTGCCAGCAGCTTACTGTACGGGACAGGGTTCTACGAGCAGTACTTC